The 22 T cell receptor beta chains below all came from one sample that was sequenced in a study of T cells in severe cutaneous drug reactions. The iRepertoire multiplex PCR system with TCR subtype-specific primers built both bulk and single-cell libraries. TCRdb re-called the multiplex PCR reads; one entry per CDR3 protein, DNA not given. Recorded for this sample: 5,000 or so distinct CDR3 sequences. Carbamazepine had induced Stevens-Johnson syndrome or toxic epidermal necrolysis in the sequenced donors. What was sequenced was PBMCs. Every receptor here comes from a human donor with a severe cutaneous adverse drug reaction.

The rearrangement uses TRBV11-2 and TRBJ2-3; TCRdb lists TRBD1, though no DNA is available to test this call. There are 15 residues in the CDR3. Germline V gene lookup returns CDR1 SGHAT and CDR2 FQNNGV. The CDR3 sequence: CASSLGQGVTDTQYF.

The CDR3 loop reads CASSPSGTPQETQYF. J is TRBJ2-5 and V is TRBV18; checking the TCRdb D call of TRBD1 is not possible without DNA. The length of the CDR3 is 15 residues. Germline CDR1 is KGHSH and CDR2 is LQKENI.

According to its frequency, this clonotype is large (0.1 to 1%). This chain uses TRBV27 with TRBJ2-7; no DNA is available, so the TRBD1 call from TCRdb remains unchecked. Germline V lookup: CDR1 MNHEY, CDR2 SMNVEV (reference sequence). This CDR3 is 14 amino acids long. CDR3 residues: CASSLSGTDYEQYF.

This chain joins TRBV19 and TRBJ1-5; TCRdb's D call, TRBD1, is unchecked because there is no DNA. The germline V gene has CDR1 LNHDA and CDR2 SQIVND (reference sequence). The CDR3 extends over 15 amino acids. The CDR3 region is CASSFRVSGNQPQHF.

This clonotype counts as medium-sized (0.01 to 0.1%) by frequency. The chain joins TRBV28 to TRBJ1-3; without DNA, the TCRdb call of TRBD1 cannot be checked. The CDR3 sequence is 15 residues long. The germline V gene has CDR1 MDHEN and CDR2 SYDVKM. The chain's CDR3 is CASSLGGWTGNTIYF.

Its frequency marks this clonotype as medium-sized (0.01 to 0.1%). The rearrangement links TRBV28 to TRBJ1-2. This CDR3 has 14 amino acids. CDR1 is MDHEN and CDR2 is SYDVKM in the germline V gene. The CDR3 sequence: CASSPDAINYGYTF.

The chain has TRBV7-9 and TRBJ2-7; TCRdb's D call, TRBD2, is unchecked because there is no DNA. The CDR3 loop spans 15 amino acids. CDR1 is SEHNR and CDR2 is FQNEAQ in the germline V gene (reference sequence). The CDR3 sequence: CASSQGPSGIYEQYF.

The CDR3 reads CASSFRHNTGELFF. The J gene is TRBJ2-2, the V gene TRBV7-9. This CDR3 region has 14 residues. CDR1 and CDR2 from the germline V gene are SEHNR and FQNEAQ (reference sequence).

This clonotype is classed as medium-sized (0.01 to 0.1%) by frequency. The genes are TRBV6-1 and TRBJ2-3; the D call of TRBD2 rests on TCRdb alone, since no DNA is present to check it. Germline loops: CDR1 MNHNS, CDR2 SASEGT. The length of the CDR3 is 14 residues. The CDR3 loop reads CASGAALPTDTQYF.

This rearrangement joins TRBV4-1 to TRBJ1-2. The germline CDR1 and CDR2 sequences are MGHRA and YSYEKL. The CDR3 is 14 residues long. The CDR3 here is CASSPTQTPYGYTF.

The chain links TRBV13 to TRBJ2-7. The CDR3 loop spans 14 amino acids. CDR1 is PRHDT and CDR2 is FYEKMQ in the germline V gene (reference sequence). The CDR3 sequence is CASSLGPVSYEQYF.

CDR3 sequence: CSARSPGQKAYNEQFF. The J gene is TRBJ2-1, the V gene TRBV20-1; the TCRdb call, TRBD1, lacks DNA for checking. CDR1 and CDR2 from the germline V gene are DFQATT and SNEGSKA (reference sequence). The CDR3 has 16 amino acids.

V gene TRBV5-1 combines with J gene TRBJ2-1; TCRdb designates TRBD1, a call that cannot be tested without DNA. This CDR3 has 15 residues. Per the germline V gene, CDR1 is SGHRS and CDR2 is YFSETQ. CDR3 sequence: CASSLNQGSSGEQFF.

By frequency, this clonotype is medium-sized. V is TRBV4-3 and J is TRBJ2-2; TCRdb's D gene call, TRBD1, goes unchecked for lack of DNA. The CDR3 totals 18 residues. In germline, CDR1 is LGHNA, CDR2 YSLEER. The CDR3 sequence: CASSQNQQGMIGAGELFF.

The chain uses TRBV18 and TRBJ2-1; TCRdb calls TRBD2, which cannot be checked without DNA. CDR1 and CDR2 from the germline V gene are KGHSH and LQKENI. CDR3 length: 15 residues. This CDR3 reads CASSTLGREMDEQFF.

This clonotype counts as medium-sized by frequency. CDR3 amino acids: CASRPGSGTEQFF. The chain is built from TRBV28 and TRBJ2-1; TCRdb's D gene call, TRBD1, goes unchecked for lack of DNA. Looked up from germline, CDR1 is MDHEN and CDR2 is SYDVKM. The CDR3 is 13 amino acids.

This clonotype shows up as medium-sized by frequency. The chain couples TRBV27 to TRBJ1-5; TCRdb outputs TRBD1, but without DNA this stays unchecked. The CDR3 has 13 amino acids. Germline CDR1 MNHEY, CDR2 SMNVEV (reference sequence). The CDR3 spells CASSVLTGQPQHF.

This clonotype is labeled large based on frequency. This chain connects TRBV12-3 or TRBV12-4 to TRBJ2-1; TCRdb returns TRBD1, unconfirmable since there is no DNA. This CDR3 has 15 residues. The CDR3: CASSSYRGPLNEQFF.

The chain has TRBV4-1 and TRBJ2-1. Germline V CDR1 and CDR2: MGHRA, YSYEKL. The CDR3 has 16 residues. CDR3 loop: CASSQEAGAAYNEQFF.

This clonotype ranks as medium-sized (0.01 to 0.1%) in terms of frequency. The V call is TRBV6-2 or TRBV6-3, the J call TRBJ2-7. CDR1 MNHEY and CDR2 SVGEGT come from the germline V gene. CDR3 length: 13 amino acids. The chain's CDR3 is CASSYTGQVEQYF.

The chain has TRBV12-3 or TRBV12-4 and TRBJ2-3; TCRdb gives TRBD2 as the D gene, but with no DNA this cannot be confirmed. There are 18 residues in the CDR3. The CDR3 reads CASRKARTSGRAADTQYF.

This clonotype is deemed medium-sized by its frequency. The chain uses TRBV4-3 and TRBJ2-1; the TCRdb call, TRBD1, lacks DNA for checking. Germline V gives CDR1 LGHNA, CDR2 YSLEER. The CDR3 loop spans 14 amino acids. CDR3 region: CASSKTGTYNEQFF.